The rows below give T cell receptor beta chains drawn from one sample of a study of blood T cell repertoires in COVID-19. TCRdb's table, derived via immunoSEQ multiplex PCR, lists solely in-frame clones and lacks some. The sample has around 90,000 clones, approximately 86% seen once. Material for sequencing was peripheral blood. The receptors here all came from a male donor with acute or convalescent COVID-19. The CDR3 runs from the conserved cysteine through the conserved F or W. The order of the fields is clone size, J gene, V gene, D gene, CDR3 protein, CDR3 DNA. The D gene is left open where the match is weak. Clone size is shown for a subset of rows, as once, few, many or a class of expanded clone.

>.|TRBJ2-7|TRBV5-1|.
CASSLVQGGHEQYF
TGCGCCAGCAGCTTGGTACAGGGTGGCCACGAGCAGTACTTC
>.|TRBJ1-2|TRBV14|.
CASSQWRSGGYGYTF
TGTGCCAGCAGCCAGTGGAGGAGCGGAGGATATGGCTACACCTTC
>.|TRBJ2-5|TRBV7-7|.
CASSLVRQEQETQYF
TGTGCTAGCAGCTTAGTCCGCCAGGAACAAGAGACCCAGTACTTC
>.|TRBJ1-5|TRBV21-1|.
CASRIRVPNQPQHF
TGTGCCAGCCGTATCAGGGTTCCCAATCAGCCCCAGCATTTT
>.|TRBJ2-7|TRBV5-6|TRBD1
CASTLQGRPYEQYF
TGTGCCAGCACCCTACAGGGGCGCCCCTACGAGCAGTACTTC
>.|TRBJ2-3|TRBV5-1|TRBD2
CASSQTSGGTDTQYF
TGCGCCAGCAGTCAGACTAGCGGGGGCACAGATACGCAGTATTTT
>many|TRBJ2-2|TRBV7-9|.
CASSFQGSGELFF
TGTGCCAGCAGCTTCCAGGGGAGCGGGGAGCTGTTTTTT
>.|TRBJ2-3|TRBV4-2|TRBD2
CASSLKRGITDTQYF
TGTGCCAGCAGCCTTAAGCGGGGGATCACAGATACGCAGTATTTT
>.|TRBJ1-1|TRBV5-5|.
CASSLQGGGRAFF
TGTGCCAGCAGCTTGCAGGGCGGGGGGCGAGCTTTCTTT
>.|TRBJ2-2|TRBV5-1|TRBD1
CASRELQGVSNTGELFF
TGCGCCAGCAGGGAACTACAGGGGGTTTCGAACACCGGGGAGCTGTTTTTT
>once|TRBJ1-3|TRBV5-4|.
CASSLMGGRSGNTIYF
TGTGCCAGCAGTCTTATGGGGGGAAGGTCTGGAAACACCATATATTTT
>.|TRBJ1-2|TRBV5-1|.
CASSLAPGNYGYTF
TGCGCCAGCAGCTTGGCCCCAGGGAACTATGGCTACACCTTC
>.|TRBJ1-5|TRBV6-5|.
CASSPRRAGLQPQHF
TGTGCCAGCAGCCCCCGAAGGGCAGGGCTACAGCCCCAGCATTTT
>.|TRBJ2-1|TRBV10-3|TRBD2
CAIQSRAGRSGEQFF
TGTGCCATCCAAAGTCGAGCGGGGAGATCGGGTGAGCAGTTCTTC
>.|TRBJ2-2|TRBV14|.
CASSQGLAITGELFF
TGTGCCAGCAGCCAAGGGCTAGCCATCACCGGGGAGCTGTTTTTT